This T cell receptor beta chain was retrieved from a study of blood T cell repertoires in COVID-19. Whole-study context: Nucleic acid was either cDNA or gDNA, and it came from T cells, B-cell-depleted T cells, or PBMCs.

Authors' data handling: Quantification of nucleated cells was approximated via reference gene primer amplification. The data were produced by immunoSEQ multiplex PCR, yet TCRdb's version contains in-frame clones alone and is incomplete. V and J calls and clone size are copied from that table; D and trimming were computed from the DNA. The table lists 200,000 or so clones, roughly 88% of them singletons. The sequenced sample was peripheral blood. The clonotype comes from a human donor with active or convalescent COVID-19. The donor label of this sample is uncertain.

DNA of the CDR3: TGTGCCAGCAGTGACGGGACTTCTGGCTACACCTTC. Protein sequence: CASSDGTSGYTF. This chain uses TRBV6-4 with TRBJ1-2, with D tentatively TRBD1 (5 bases). This CDR3 comprises 12 residues. Looked up from germline, CDR1 is MRHNA and CDR2 is SNTAGT. The V end lost 2 bases, the J end lost 7 bases, and 8 bases lay between the germline ends.